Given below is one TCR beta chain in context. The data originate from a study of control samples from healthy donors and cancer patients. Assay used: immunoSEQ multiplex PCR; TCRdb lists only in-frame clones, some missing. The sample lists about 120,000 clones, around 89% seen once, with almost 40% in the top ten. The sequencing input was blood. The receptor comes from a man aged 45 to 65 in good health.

CDR3 region: CASSLKTGLGANVLTF. The CDR3 nucleotides read TGTGCCAGCAGCCTAAAAACAGGGTTAGGGGCCAACGTCCTGACTTTC. This rearrangement joins TRBV9 to TRBJ2-6; weak D call: TRBD1 (6 bases). The CDR3 spans 16 residues. Trimming took 4 bases from V and 4 from J, leaving 15 bases between them. Germline V gene data show CDR1 as SGDLS and CDR2 as YYNGEE.